Sequencing of this T cell receptor (beta chain) was carried out in a study of control samples from healthy donors and cancer patients. The data were produced by immunoSEQ multiplex PCR, yet TCRdb's version contains in-frame clones alone and is incomplete. In the table there are 130,000 to 150,000 clones, about 90% of which are singletons. The CDR3 sequence is 15 residues long. After removal of 5 bases from V and 2 bases from J, the junction contained 8 bases not matched to a gene. In germline, CDR1 is SGHTA, CDR2 FQGTGA. This rearrangement joins TRBV7-3 to TRBJ1-1; 7 nucleotides agree with TRBD1. The TCR was taken from a man younger than 45 in good health. Material: blood. The CDR3 DNA reads as TGTGCCAGCAGCCATACCGGGACAGCTAACACTGAAGCTTTCTTT. Translating gives CASSHTGTANTEAFF.